The 5 T cell receptor beta chains presented below share a single source sample, sequenced in a study of shared clonotypes between healthy human individuals. Sequencing was performed with immunoSEQ multiplex PCR; in TCRdb, only in-frame clones are kept and a portion is missing. The repertoire holds 850,000 to 1,100,000 clones, with about 80% as singletons. The sample was memory CD4+ T cells from PBMCs. Noted subset: CD45RA-negative fraction. These TCRs come from a man aged 18 to 30 in good health. Some clones in this sample may be carry-over from other donors' samples.

The V gene is TRBV4-3, the J gene TRBJ2-4, with 11 nucleotides matching TRBD2. With 3 bases clipped from V and 1 base from J, the junction kept 11 bases outside the gene matches. The CDR3 is 19 residues long. The V gene's germline CDR1 is LGHNA and CDR2 YSLEER. The DNA for the CDR3 is TGCGCCAGCAGCCACCGATTAGCGGGAGGGGACCCTGCCAAAAACATTCAGTACTTC. Protein product: CASSHRLAGGDPAKNIQYF.

This clone was counted only a few times. A read error may produce the germline difference seen at one junction end. The chain combines TRBV2 with TRBJ1-2; tentative D call: TRBD1 (5 bases). The CDR3 spans 15 residues. The germline V gene encodes CDR1 SNHLY and CDR2 FYNNEI. In nucleotides, the CDR3 is TGTGCCAGCAGCGAAGGGATGGGGACGGCGTATGGCTACACCTTC. Amino acid sequence: CASSEGMGTAYGYTF. The full variable domain, completed using reference TRBV2 and TRBJ1-2, is EPEVTQTPSHQVTQMGQEVILRCVPISNHLYFYWYRQILGQKVEFLVSFYNNEISEKSEIFDDQFSVERPDGSNFTLKIRSTKLEDSAMYFCASSEGMGTAYGYTFGSGTRLTVV.

The V call is TRBV9, the J call TRBJ2-7; 9 nucleotides agree with TRBD2. Trimming cost V 3 bases and J 2 bases; bases outside gene matches: 15. In germline, CDR1 is SGDLS, CDR2 YYNGEE. The CDR3 loop spans 18 amino acids. The CDR3 DNA sequence: TGTGCCAGCAGCGCAGCCCCCTATGGGCTAGCGGGAACCTACGAGCAGTACTTC. Amino acids: CASSAAPYGLAGTYEQYF. Supplemented by reference TRBV9 and TRBJ2-7, the full variable domain reads DSGVTQTPKHLITATGQRVTLRCSPRSGDLSVYWYQQSLDQGLQFLIQYYNGEERAKGNILERFSAQQFPDLHSELNLSSLELGDSALYFCASSAAPYGLAGTYEQYFGPGTRLTVT.

The table lists this clone with a few counts. This sequence joins TRBV5-4 and TRBJ2-7, with TRBD1 matching 12 bases. V lost 0 bases to trimming and J lost 7 bases; unmatched junction nucleotides: 5. Germline-derived CDR1 and CDR2 are SGHNT and YYREEE (reference sequence). The CDR3 totals 15 residues. CDR3 nucleotide sequence: TGTGCCAGCAGCTTGGGGGGGACAGGGGGCCGGGAGCAGTACTTC. Translation gives CASSLGGTGGREQYF.

The chain combines TRBV9 with TRBJ2-5, with D possibly being TRBD1 or TRBD2 (5 bases each). Germline values: CDR1 SGDLS, CDR2 YYNGEE. V dropped 0 bases and J dropped 5 bases, with 17 bases sitting between them. This CDR3 contains 16 residues. DNA for the CDR3: TGTGCCAGCAGCGTAGATGGGTGGGACGTCAGTGAGACCCAGTACTTC. It specifies CASSVDGWDVSETQYF.